This T cell receptor (beta chain) was profiled in a study of early T cells in non-severe SARS-CoV-2 infection. TCRdb reanalysed the 5' RACE reads using MiXCR and keeps one entry per CDR3 protein. Of 35,000 to 40,000 distinct CDR3 sequences listed, under 5% are singletons. The germline gives CDR1 DFQATT, CDR2 SNEGSKA (reference sequence). The CDR3 runs to 13 residues. The V end was cut by 1 base, the J end by 2 bases, with 6 bases between. There are many counts of this clonotype. The J gene is TRBJ2-1, the V gene TRBV20-1; possible D gene TRBD2, 6 bases. Sample: whole blood. This receptor was obtained from an adult who was a healthcare worker with PCR-confirmed SARS-CoV-2 infection or an uninfected control (not recorded which). CDR3 sequence: CSARGRAYNEQFF. The CDR3 region has the DNA TGCAGTGCTAGAGGGAGGGCCTACAATGAGCAGTTCTTC.